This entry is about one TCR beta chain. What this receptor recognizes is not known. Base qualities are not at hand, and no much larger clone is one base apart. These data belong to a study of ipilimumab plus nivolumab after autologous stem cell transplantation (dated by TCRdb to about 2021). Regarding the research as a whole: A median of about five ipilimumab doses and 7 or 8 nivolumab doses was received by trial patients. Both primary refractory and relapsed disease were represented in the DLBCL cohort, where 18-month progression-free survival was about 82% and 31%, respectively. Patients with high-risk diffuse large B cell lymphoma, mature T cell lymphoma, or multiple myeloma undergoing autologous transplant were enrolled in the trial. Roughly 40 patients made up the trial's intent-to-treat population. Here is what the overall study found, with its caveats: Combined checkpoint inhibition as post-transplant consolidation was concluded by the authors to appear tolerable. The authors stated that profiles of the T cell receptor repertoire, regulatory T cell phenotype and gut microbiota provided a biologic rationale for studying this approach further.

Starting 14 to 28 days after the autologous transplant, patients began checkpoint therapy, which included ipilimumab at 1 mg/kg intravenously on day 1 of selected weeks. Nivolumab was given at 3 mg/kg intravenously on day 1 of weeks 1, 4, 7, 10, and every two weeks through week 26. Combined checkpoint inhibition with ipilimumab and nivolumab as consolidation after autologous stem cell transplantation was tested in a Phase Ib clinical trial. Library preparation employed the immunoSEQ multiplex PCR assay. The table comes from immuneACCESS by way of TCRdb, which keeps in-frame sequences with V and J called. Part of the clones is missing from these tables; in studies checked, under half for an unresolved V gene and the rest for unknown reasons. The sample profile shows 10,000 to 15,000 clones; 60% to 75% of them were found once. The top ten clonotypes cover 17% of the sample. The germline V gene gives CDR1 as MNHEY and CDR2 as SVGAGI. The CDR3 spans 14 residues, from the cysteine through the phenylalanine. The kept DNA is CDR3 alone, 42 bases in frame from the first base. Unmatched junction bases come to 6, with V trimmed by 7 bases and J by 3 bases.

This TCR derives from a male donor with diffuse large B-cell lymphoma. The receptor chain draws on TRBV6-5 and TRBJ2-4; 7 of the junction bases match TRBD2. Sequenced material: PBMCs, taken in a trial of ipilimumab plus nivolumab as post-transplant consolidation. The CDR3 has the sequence CASNAPGGKNIQYF. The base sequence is TGTGCCAGCAATGCCCCGGGGGGCAAAAACATTCAGTACTTC.